The T cell receptor beta chain under discussion was sequenced for a study of beta chain features in type 1 diabetes. cDNA synthesis used the whole RNA isolate, giving expressed TCRB sequences. Repertoires were generated with immunoSEQ multiplex PCR, while TCRdb's copy carries only in-frame clones and drops some. The table includes approximately 170,000 clones, under 9.5% detected once. This CDR3 region has 16 residues. The germline CDR1 and CDR2 sequences are SQVTM and ANQGSEA. V dropped 1 base and J dropped 1 base, with 13 bases sitting between them. Via the markers CD45RO/CCR7/CD25/CD127/CD95/CD27, stem cell-like memory, regulatory, central memory and naive CD4+ cells were sorted. Each sorted fraction was over 95% pure. This clone was detected many times. Antigen specificity is unknown. Study-level points and caveats: A moderate, significant TCRB CDR3 shortening appeared in type 1 diabetes across four CD4+ subsets. cDNA sequencing could over-represent cells with high TCR expression.

Sequenced material: central memory CD4+ T cells from blood. The genes are TRBV29-1 and TRBJ2-2, with D perhaps TRBD2 (6 bases). This TCR was recovered from a man aged 18 to 29 with type 1 diabetes. The CDR3 DNA follows: TGCAGCGTTGAAGGCGTCCAGGGACTGAACACCGGGGAGCTGTTTTTT. Its protein product is CSVEGVQGLNTGELFF.